This T cell receptor beta chain was obtained from a study of blood T cell repertoires in COVID-19. For the study at large: From the United States, Italy and Spain came samples of acute and convalescent COVID-19. PBMCs, B-cell-depleted T cells, or T cells provided the cDNA or gDNA that made up the material.

Produced via immunoSEQ multiplex PCR; TCRdb's table is partial and in-frame only. The sample lists approximately 210,000 clones; approximately 82% were seen once. Participants spanned ages about 18 to 100 years and resided in about two dozen US areas. Grouping used clinical history reported by participants in a survey and questionnaire. The CDR3 extends over 15 amino acids. Looked up from germline, CDR1 is SGHNT and CDR2 is YYREEE (reference sequence). V shed 0 bases and J shed 0 bases, with 10 bases lying between them. This sequence originates from a man aged 40-50 years who had recovered from COVID-19. V is TRBV5-4 and J is TRBJ2-7; tentative D call: TRBD1 (5 bases). Sequences were obtained from PBMCs or T cells enriched from blood (not recorded which). The CDR3 loop reads CASSLGQQYSYEQYF. CDR3 bases: TGTGCCAGCAGCTTGGGACAGCAATACTCCTACGAGCAGTACTTC.